A selection of T cell receptor beta chains follows, all from one sample in a study of T cell changes during pregnancy in multiple sclerosis. Measured with immunoSEQ multiplex PCR; TCRdb has only the in-frame clones, and not every one. The sample shows about 38,000 clones, around 92% of them seen only once. Sequenced here: CD8+ T cells from peripheral blood mononuclear cells, sampled after pregnancy. These receptors were obtained from a female donor with multiple sclerosis, enrolled in a pregnancy study. CDR3s include the opening cysteine and the closing phenylalanine or tryptophan. A D gene is named only where the DNA matches it firmly. Clone sizes are given selectively: once, few, many, or a class where the clone is expanded.

J gene | D gene | V gene | clone size | CDR3 protein | CDR3 DNA
TRBJ2-5 | TRBD2 | TRBV6-5 | - | CASSWSSGGAGETQYF | TGTGCCAGCAGTTGGTCTAGCGGGGGGGCCGGTGAGACCCAGTACTTC
TRBJ1-1 | - | TRBV7-9 | - | CASSLQTAWNTEAFF | TGTGCCAGCAGCTTACAGACAGCTTGGAACACTGAAGCTTTCTTT
TRBJ2-5 | - | TRBV5-1 | - | CASSLGEDFQETQYF | TGCGCCAGCAGCCTGGGGGAGGACTTCCAAGAGACCCAGTACTTC
TRBJ2-7 | TRBD2 | TRBV28 | - | CASSPPGGSSYEQYF | TGTGCCAGCAGTCCGCCCGGGGGGTCCTCCTACGAGCAGTACTTC
TRBJ1-5 | - | TRBV6-5 | - | CASSYGANQPQHF | TGTGCCAGCAGTTACGGGGCCAATCAGCCCCAGCATTTT
TRBJ1-2 | - | TRBV9 | - | CASSVGDTYGYTF | TGTGCCAGCAGCGTAGGAGACACCTATGGCTACACCTTC
TRBJ2-6 | TRBD1 | TRBV6-4 | - | CASSETGDSGANVLTF | TGTGCCAGCAGTGAAACAGGGGACTCTGGGGCCAACGTCCTGACTTTC
TRBJ1-6 | TRBD1 | TRBV7-2 | - | CATDTGGFGSPLHF | TGTGCCACCGATACAGGGGGCTTCGGGTCACCCCTCCACTTT
TRBJ1-1 | TRBD1 | TRBV9 | - | CASSVVRTGNNTEAFF | TGTGCCAGCAGCGTAGTCCGGACAGGGAACAACACTGAAGCTTTCTTT
TRBJ1-1 | - | TRBV5-1 | - | CASSPLAGRKAFF | TGCGCCAGCAGCCCGTTGGCAGGGAGGAAAGCTTTCTTT
TRBJ2-5 | - | TRBV27 | - | CASSLSTTGETQYF | TGTGCCAGCAGTTTATCGACTACCGGGGAGACCCAGTACTTC
TRBJ1-4 | - | TRBV10-2 | - | CASSDFRADNEKLFF | TGCGCCAGCAGTGATTTCAGGGCGGATAATGAAAAACTGTTTTTT
TRBJ2-7 | - | TRBV6-5 | - | CASSYQAGGSYEQYF | TGTGCCAGCAGTTACCAGGCAGGGGGGTCCTACGAGCAGTACTTC
TRBJ2-1 | TRBD2 | TRBV5-1 | - | CASSLVTSGDPRNEQFF | TGCGCCAGCAGCTTGGTAACTAGCGGGGACCCAAGAAATGAGCAGTTCTTC
TRBJ2-5 | TRBD2 | TRBV5-6 | - | CASSLERGGPETQYF | TGTGCCAGCAGCTTGGAGCGGGGGGGCCCCGAGACCCAGTACTTC
TRBJ2-3 | TRBD2 | TRBV2 | - | CASCRLADRDTQYF | TGTGCCAGCTGTAGACTAGCGGACCGAGATACGCAGTATTTT
TRBJ2-7 | TRBD1 | TRBV28 | - | CASSRRGGGSYEQYF | TGTGCCAGCAGCCGGAGAGGGGGCGGGTCCTACGAGCAGTACTTC
TRBJ2-1 | TRBD2 | TRBV5-5 | - | CASSFRPGASGANEQFF | TGTGCCAGCAGCTTTCGTCCAGGGGCTAGCGGGGCCAATGAGCAGTTCTTC
TRBJ2-7 | TRBD1 | TRBV27 | - | CASRSGTGGGWEQYF | TGTGCCAGCAGGTCCGGGACAGGGGGTGGGTGGGAGCAGTACTTC
TRBJ1-2 | - | TRBV19 | once | CASSFPRGVYGYTF | TGTGCCAGTAGTTTCCCCAGGGGCGTCTATGGCTACACCTTC
TRBJ1-2 | TRBD1 | TRBV28 | - | CASSPYRDRGFYGYTF | TGTGCCAGCAGCCCCTATAGGGACAGGGGATTTTATGGCTACACCTTC
TRBJ1-5 | TRBD1 | TRBV19 | - | CASKPSDRGRAQPQHF | TGTGCCAGTAAACCATCTGACAGGGGGCGGGCTCAGCCCCAGCATTTT
TRBJ2-1 | - | TRBV2 | once | CASRDGSWLRGYNEQFF | TGTGCCAGCAGGGACGGGAGCTGGCTTAGAGGATACAATGAGCAGTTCTTC
TRBJ1-2 | - | TRBV6-1 | - | CASSEDPGGRYTF | TGTGCCAGCAGTGAGGACCCCGGAGGTCGCTACACCTTC
TRBJ2-1 | TRBD2 | TRBV19 | - | CASSTSGGRYNEQFF | TGTGCCAGTAGTACCTCGGGGGGGCGATACAATGAGCAGTTCTTC
TRBJ2-5 | TRBD2 | TRBV27 | - | CASSLRAGGKETQYF | TGTGCCAGCAGTTTGCGGGCGGGGGGGAAAGAGACCCAGTACTTC
TRBJ2-7 | TRBD2 | TRBV6-1 | - | CASLTSGSYEQYF | TGTGCCAGCCTGACTAGCGGGAGCTACGAGCAGTACTTC
TRBJ2-7 | TRBD2 | TRBV29-1 | medium-sized | CSVGTFTSGAPYEQYF | TGCAGCGTTGGGACGTTTACTAGCGGGGCCCCCTACGAGCAGTACTTC
TRBJ2-5 | - | TRBV6-5 | few | CASSYLGRQETQYF | TGTGCCAGCAGTTACTTAGGCAGGCAAGAGACCCAGTACTTC
TRBJ1-1 | - | TRBV13 | - | CASSPIQGNTEAFF | TGTGCCAGCAGCCCTATACAGGGGAACACTGAAGCTTTCTTT
TRBJ2-5 | TRBD2 | TRBV30 | - | CAWSAPRGGRGETQYF | TGTGCCTGGAGCGCCCCGCGCGGGGGTCGTGGAGAGACCCAGTACTTC
TRBJ1-5 | - | TRBV27 | - | CASSLWPGGQPQHF | TGTGCCAGCAGTTTATGGCCGGGAGGTCAGCCCCAGCATTTT
TRBJ2-1 | - | TRBV5-1 | once | CASKEEGRLAEQFF | TGCGCCAGCAAAGAGGAGGGACGGCTTGCTGAGCAGTTCTTC
TRBJ1-1 | TRBD1 | TRBV6-1 | - | CAVVSGTGTEAFF | TGTGCCGTCGTCTCCGGGACAGGGACTGAAGCTTTCTTT
TRBJ1-4 | - | TRBV7-9 | - | CASSSARAGEKLFF | TGTGCCAGCAGCTCAGCCAGGGCTGGCGAAAAACTGTTTTTT
TRBJ2-7 | TRBD2 | TRBV2 | - | CASNGLAGGYEQYF | TGTGCCAGCAATGGACTAGCGGGAGGCTACGAGCAGTACTTC
TRBJ2-3 | - | TRBV4-1 | once | CASSPRGAGGTDTQYF | TGCGCCAGCAGCCCTCGCGGGGCGGGTGGGACAGATACGCAGTATTTT
TRBJ2-2 | TRBD2 | TRBV2 | once | CASSVPGGPWELFF | TGTGCCAGCAGTGTCCCGGGAGGGCCTTGGGAGCTGTTTTTT
TRBJ2-3 | TRBD2 | TRBV6-1 | - | CASNPSSGGSDTQYF | TGTGCCAGCAACCCGTCTAGCGGGGGTTCAGATACGCAGTATTTT
TRBJ2-1 | TRBD1 | TRBV10-1 | - | CASSETGTGSFTEQFF | TGCGCCAGCAGTGAAACTGGGACAGGAAGTTTTACTGAGCAGTTCTTC
TRBJ2-5 | TRBD1 | TRBV7-9 | - | CASSSLVQGRKQETQYF | TGTGCCAGCAGCTCGCTCGTACAGGGGCGGAAACAAGAGACCCAGTACTTC
TRBJ2-7 | TRBD1 | TRBV7-9 | - | CASSLLSRDRAYEQYF | TGTGCCAGCAGCTTATTGAGCCGGGACAGGGCCTACGAGCAGTACTTC
TRBJ1-1 | TRBD1 | TRBV5-1 | - | CASSPRGQGNTEAFF | TGCGCCAGCAGCCCCCGGGGACAGGGGAACACTGAAGCTTTCTTT
TRBJ1-2 | TRBD1 | TRBV9 | - | CASSVNLFGTGAPYGYTF | TGTGCCAGCAGCGTAAACTTGTTCGGGACAGGGGCGCCCTATGGCTACACCTTC
TRBJ2-1 | - | TRBV27 | - | CASSSNRDEQFF | TGTGCCAGCAGTTCAAATCGGGATGAGCAGTTCTTC
TRBJ2-1 | TRBD2 | TRBV4-1 | - | CASSQVDLGLAYNEQFF | TGCGCCAGCAGCCAAGTAGACCTAGGACTAGCCTACAATGAGCAGTTCTTC